The 14 T cell receptor beta chains in this list originate from one sample, sequenced in a study of blood T cell repertoires in COVID-19. Some clones are missing from TCRdb's copy, which holds only in-frame ones; the method was immunoSEQ multiplex PCR. There are more than 140,000 clones in the sample; 75% to 85% occur only once, and roughly 7.2% lies in the top ten. The material sequenced was peripheral blood. These receptors were taken from a woman aged 45-65 years in a cohort sampled during active or convalescent COVID-19.

The chain joins TRBV2 to TRBJ1-3; D uncertain. This CDR3 spans 13 amino acids. Looked up from germline, CDR1 is SNHLY and CDR2 is FYNNEI. Trimming cost V 9 bases and J 6 bases, with 15 bases left between them. As DNA, the CDR3 is TGTGCCAGAGGAGTGGCCGCCACAAACACCATATATTTT. Translating it yields CARGVAATNTIYF.

J is TRBJ2-1 and V is TRBV2, with 9 bases aligning to TRBD1. This CDR3 is built from 12 residues. V lost 3 bases to trimming and J lost 12 bases; unmatched junction nucleotides: 3. CDR1 and CDR2 (germline): SNHLY, FYNNEI. The CDR3, as DNA: TGTGCCAGCAGTGAGACAGGGGGGACGCAGTTCTTC. As protein: CASSETGGTQFF.

The gene calls are TRBV6-6 and TRBJ1-1; D is perhaps TRBD1 (6 bases). V was cut by 6 bases and J by 0 bases, with 8 bases left in between. CDR1 is MNHNY, CDR2 SVGAGI, per germline (reference sequence). This CDR3 spans 13 amino acids. This CDR3 is CASRGQLNTEAFF. The CDR3 DNA reads TGTGCCAGCAGAGGACAGTTGAACACTGAAGCTTTCTTT.

The V gene is TRBV2, the J gene TRBJ1-5, with TRBD1 matching 7 bases. J was trimmed by 3 bases and V by 6 bases; bases with no gene match: 5. Per germline, CDR1 SNHLY and CDR2 FYNNEI. The CDR3 runs to 14 residues. The CDR3 reads CASRVTGINQPQHF. The CDR3 bases are TGTGCCAGCAGGGTGACAGGGATCAATCAGCCCCAGCATTTT.

This sequence joins TRBV24-1 and TRBJ2-1; 12 bases fit TRBD2. The CDR3 covers 16 residues. Trimming removed 5 bases from V and 7 bases from J; junction bases left unmatched: 8. Germline V lookup: CDR1 KGHDR, CDR2 SFDVKD. The CDR3 region is CATSGALAGGRNEQFF. The CDR3 DNA follows: TGTGCCACCAGTGGGGCCCTAGCGGGGGGGAGGAATGAGCAGTTCTTC.

This clone appeared once. V is TRBV2 and J is TRBJ1-2; TRBD1 is a possible D gene (6 bases). CDR3 size: 14 residues. Germline CDR1 reads SNHLY; CDR2 reads FYNNEI. V lost 4 bases to trimming and J lost 0 bases, with 9 bases between them. DNA of the CDR3: TGTGCCAGCAGTGGGGACAATACTAACTATGGCTACACCTTC. Translated: CASSGDNTNYGYTF.

The J gene is TRBJ2-3, the V gene TRBV7-3; D is ambiguous. The CDR3 sequence is 11 residues long. The V end was cut by 5 bases, the J end by 6 bases, with 6 bases between. Germline assignment: CDR1 SGHTA and CDR2 FQGTGA. The DNA of the CDR3 is TGTGCCAGCAGCAACGGGGATACGCAGTATTTT. This codes for CASSNGDTQYF.

This rearrangement joins TRBV29-1 to TRBJ1-1; D is possibly TRBD1 (5 bases). V was pared by 3 bases and J by 10 bases, with 12 bases between. There are 11 residues in the CDR3. Germline V CDR1 and CDR2: SQVTM, ANQGSEA. CDR3 in DNA: TGCAGCGTTGAGGCTGACAGTGCAGCTTTCTTT. Protein product: CSVEADSAAFF.

The V gene is TRBV19, the J gene TRBJ2-1; TRBD1 might be the D (9 bases). In germline, CDR1 is LNHDA, CDR2 SQIVND (reference sequence). V was shortened by 6 bases and J by 7 bases, with 19 bases between the two germline ends. The CDR3 totals 15 residues. CDR3: CASRAGDRVGNEQFF. In nucleotides, the CDR3 is TGTGCCAGTAGAGCGGGGGACAGGGTGGGTAATGAGCAGTTCTTC. The complete variable domain, with remaining parts taken from reference TRBV19 and TRBJ2-1, reads DGGITQSPKYLFRKEGQNVTLSCEQNLNHDAMYWYRQDPGQGLRLIYYSQIVNDFQKGDIAEGYSVSREKKESFPLTVTSAQKNPTAFYLCASRAGDRVGNEQFFGPGTRLTVL.

The chain carries TRBV11-1 and TRBJ1-3, with D tentatively TRBD1 (5 bases). This CDR3 contains 15 residues. From germline, CDR1 is SGHAT and CDR2 FQDESV (reference sequence). Trimming cost V 8 bases and J 0 bases, with 14 bases left between them. CDR3 loop: CASSVRRGSGNTIYF. DNA for the CDR3: TGTGCCAGCTCCGTGCGGAGGGGCTCTGGAAACACCATATATTTT.

This chain joins TRBV18 and TRBJ2-7, with 7 bases matching TRBD2. The germline CDR1 and CDR2 sequences are KGHSH and LQKENI. The CDR3 covers 15 residues. V lost 0 bases and J lost 4; bases outside the gene matches: 6. The CDR3 DNA follows: TGTGCCAGCTCACCACCGCCCGGGGGGAAATACGAGCAGTACTTC. Translated, it gives CASSPPPGGKYEQYF.

V usage is TRBV2 and J usage is TRBJ1-3; D may be TRBD1 (5 bases). Per the germline V gene, CDR1 is SNHLY and CDR2 is FYNNEI. Trimming stripped 3 bases from V and 8 bases from J, with 20 bases between. The CDR3 consists of 16 residues. The CDR3 spells CASSDPSSRVGDTIYF. CDR3 in DNA: TGTGCCAGCAGTGACCCTTCCTCCAGGGTCGGAGACACCATATATTTT. Full variable domain (missing parts from reference TRBV2 and TRBJ1-3): EPEVTQTPSHQVTQMGQEVILRCVPISNHLYFYWYRQILGQKVEFLVSFYNNEISEKSEIFDDQFSVERPDGSNFTLKIRSTKLEDSAMYFCASSDPSSRVGDTIYFGEGSWLTVV.

This sequence joins TRBV3-1 (or the pseudogene TRBV3-2) and TRBJ1-2; TRBD1 is a possible D gene (6 bases). Germline V lookup: CDR1 LGHDT, CDR2 YNNKEL (reference sequence). The CDR3 spans 15 residues. The ends were cut back, 2 bases at V and 7 bases at J, with 17 bases in the middle. CDR3 loop: CASSQTLRDNPGYTF. As DNA, the CDR3 is TGTGCCAGCAGCCAAACACTCCGGGACAACCCTGGCTACACCTTC.

This clone has just a few counts. This chain links TRBV14 with TRBJ1-6, with TRBD1 as a possible D gene (6 bases). Trimming cost V 2 bases and J 7 bases, with 9 bases left between them. Germline CDR1 reads SGHDN; CDR2 reads FVKESK. The CDR3 length is 14 residues. For the CDR3, the DNA is TGTGCCAGCAGCCAAAGGCAGGGGAATTCACCCCTCCACTTT. It yields the protein CASSQRQGNSPLHF. Full variable domain (rest looked up from reference TRBV14 and TRBJ1-6): EAGVTQFPSHSVIEKGQTVTLRCDPISGHDNLYWYRRVMGKEIKFLLHFVKESKQDESGMPNNRFLAERTGGTYSTLKVQPAELEDSGVYFCASSQRQGNSPLHFGNGTRLTVT.